The clone carrying this T cell receptor beta chain was observed a few times. Its antigen is unidentified. Germline CDR1 SEHNR, CDR2 FQNEAQ (reference sequence). CDR3 length equals 15 residues. V lost 5 bases, J lost 7 bases, and 8 bases stayed unmatched. The record originates from a study of T-cell memory formation after mild COVID-19. Study in general: Clusters of TCRs were largely donor specific.

Study results and limitations: Clones contracting over day 15 to 85 were CD4/CD8 balanced, with later expanders leaning CD4+. Contracting CD8+ clones were enriched in EMRA, CD4+ mainly in CM and EM. Prior to infection, memory already included some responding clones, suggesting cross-reactive memory joined.

One entry per CDR3 protein, called by TCRdb with MiXCR from the 5' RACE reads. Altogether roughly 370,000 distinct CDR3 sequences are present, roughly 15% being singletons, with the ten largest covering about 22%. The clonotype originates from a man aged 18 to 30 who had mild COVID-19 (a few samples of this study predate the infection). Cell type and time point are not known. Sequencing was done on a sample of PBMCs or a T cell subset sorted from them (not recorded which). This sequence joins TRBV7-9 and TRBJ2-1; 10 bases agree with TRBD2. The CDR3 reads CASSLSGGATNEQFF. CDR3 in DNA: TGTGCCAGCAGCCTCAGCGGGGGGGCGACGAATGAGCAGTTCTTC.